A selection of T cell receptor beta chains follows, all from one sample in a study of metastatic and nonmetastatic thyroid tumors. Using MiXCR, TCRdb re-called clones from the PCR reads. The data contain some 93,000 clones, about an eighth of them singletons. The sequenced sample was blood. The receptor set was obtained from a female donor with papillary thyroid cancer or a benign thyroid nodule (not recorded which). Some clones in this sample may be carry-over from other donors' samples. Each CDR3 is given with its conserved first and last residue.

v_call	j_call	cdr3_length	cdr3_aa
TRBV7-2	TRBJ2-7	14	CASSSGLRDYEQYF
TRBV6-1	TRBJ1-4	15	CASRKTGTGEEKLFF
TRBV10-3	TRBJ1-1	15	CAIKQGQGAWTEAFF
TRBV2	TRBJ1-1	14	CASSEYTGSTEAFF
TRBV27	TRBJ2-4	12	CASGPLEGIQYF
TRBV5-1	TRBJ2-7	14	CASSKTGLAGEQYF
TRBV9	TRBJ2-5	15	CASSVGASTIETQYF
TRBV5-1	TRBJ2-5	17	CASSPGSAGVPSETQYF
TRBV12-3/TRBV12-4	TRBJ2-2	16	CASSLIQGAGTGELFF
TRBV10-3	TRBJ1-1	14	CAISEGQGFTEAFF
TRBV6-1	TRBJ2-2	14	CASRLTGGNGELFF
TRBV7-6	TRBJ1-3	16	CASSSTGAFSGNTIYF
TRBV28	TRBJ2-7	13	CASSPGPPYEQYF
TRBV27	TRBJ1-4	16	CATRHEGRGPNEKLFF
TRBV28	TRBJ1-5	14	CASSTPGDNQPQHF
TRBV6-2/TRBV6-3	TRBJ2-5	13	CASNAGIRETQYF
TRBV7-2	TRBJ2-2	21	CASSAEGTGFLATISTGELFF
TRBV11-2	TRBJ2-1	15	CASSPTSGPYNEQFF
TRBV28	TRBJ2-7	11	CAISFFHEQYF
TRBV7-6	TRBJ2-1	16	CASSLVSRSSYNEQFF
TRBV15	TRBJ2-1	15	CATSRDLARDREQFF
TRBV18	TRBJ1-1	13	CASSPGMGTEAFF
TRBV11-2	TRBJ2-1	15	CASSFVEGGYNEQFF
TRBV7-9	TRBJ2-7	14	CASSYLRGDYEQYF
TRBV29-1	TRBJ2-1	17	CSAETGTGGLLRAEQFF
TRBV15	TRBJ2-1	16	CATRTRYTSGYNEQFF
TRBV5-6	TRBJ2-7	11	CASANSYEQYF
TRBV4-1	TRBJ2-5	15	CASSQRLADQETQYF
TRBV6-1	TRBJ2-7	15	CASSEAGLADYEQYF
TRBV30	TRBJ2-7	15	CAWSPTPMGSYEQYF
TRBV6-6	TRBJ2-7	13	CASSYTRFVEQYF
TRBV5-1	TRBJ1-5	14	CASSLGDSDQPQHF
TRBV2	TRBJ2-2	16	CDSSEAGQGRTGEPFF
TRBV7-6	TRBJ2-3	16	CASSLGTGVGADTQYF
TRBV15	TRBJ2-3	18	CATSRESGPIGGLGTQYF
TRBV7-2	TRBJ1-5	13	CASSRGGGEPQHF
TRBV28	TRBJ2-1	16	CASSSMGKRSYNEQFF
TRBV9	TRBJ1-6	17	CASSVDVQGVSGSPLHF
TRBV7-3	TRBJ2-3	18	CASSLRGRGLAYTDTQYF
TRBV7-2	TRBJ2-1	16	CASSLGAGTTNNEQFF
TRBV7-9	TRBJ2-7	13	CASSTVDLGEQYF
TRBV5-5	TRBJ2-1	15	CASSLGGSSYNEQFF
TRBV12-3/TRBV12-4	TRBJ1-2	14	CASTGISSVNGYTF
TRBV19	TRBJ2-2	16	CASSIESGSAPGELFF
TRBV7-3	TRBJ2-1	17	CASSLGDASGNYNEQFF
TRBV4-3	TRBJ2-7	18	CASSQESVGRDKNYEQYF
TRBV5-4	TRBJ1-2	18	CASSGSQGRSLTNYGYTF
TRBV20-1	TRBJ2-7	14	CSARDLTSGNEQYF
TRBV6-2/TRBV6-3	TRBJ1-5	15	CASSYGGAVNQLQHF
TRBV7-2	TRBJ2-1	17	CASSSYMSGSSYNEQFF
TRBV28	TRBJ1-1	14	CASSLSTGNTEAFF
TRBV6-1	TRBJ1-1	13	CASSLDKNTEAFF
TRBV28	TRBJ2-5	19	CASSLGLGQSDGYQETQYF
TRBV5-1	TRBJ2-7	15	CASSLCRGNGYEQYF
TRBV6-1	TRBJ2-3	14	CASSRDRLADTQYF